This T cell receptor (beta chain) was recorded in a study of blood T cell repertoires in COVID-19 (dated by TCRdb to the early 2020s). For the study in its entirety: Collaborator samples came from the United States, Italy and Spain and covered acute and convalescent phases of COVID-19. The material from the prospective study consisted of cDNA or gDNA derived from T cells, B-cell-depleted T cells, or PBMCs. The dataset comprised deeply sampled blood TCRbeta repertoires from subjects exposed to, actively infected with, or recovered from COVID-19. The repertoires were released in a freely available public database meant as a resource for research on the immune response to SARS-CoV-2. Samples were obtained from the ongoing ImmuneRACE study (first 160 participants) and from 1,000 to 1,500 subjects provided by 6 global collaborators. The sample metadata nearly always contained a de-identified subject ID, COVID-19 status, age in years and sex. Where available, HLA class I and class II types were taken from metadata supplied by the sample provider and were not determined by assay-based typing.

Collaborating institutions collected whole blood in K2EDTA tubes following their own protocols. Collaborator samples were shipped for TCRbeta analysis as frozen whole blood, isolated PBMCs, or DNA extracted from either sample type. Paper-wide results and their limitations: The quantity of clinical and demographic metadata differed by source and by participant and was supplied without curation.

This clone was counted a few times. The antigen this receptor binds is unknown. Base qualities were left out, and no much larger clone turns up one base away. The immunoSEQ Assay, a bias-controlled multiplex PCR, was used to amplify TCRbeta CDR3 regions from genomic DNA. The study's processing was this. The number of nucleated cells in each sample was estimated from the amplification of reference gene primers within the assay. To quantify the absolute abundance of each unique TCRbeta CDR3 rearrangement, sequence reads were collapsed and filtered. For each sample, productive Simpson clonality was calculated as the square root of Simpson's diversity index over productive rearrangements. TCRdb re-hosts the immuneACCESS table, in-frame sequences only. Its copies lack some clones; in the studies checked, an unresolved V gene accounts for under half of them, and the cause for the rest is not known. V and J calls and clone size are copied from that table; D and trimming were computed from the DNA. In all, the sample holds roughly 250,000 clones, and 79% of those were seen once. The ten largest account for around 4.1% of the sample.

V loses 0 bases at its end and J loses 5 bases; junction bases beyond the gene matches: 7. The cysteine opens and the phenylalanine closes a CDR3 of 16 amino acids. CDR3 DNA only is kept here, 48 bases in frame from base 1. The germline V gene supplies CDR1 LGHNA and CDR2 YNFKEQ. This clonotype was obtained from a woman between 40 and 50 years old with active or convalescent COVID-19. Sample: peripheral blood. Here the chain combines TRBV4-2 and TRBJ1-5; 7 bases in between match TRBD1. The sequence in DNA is TGTGCCAGCAGCCAAGAATTTGCAGGGGGTTATCAGCCCCAGCATTTT. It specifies CASSQEFAGGYQPQHF.